The 18 T cell receptor beta chains given below trace back to one sample, sequenced in a study of regulatory T cells in long-lasting Graves disease. Time point: newly diagnosed GD, antithyroid drugs for less than 3 months. Construction of the TCR library relied on RNA isolated from PBMCs. CDR3-region Arm-PCR and iRepertoire HTBI primers produced the TCR beta libraries. One entry per CDR3 protein results from TCRdb running MiXCR on the multiplex PCR reads. This repertoire shows a few hundred thousand distinct CDR3 sequences, 20% to 25% found once; its top ten account for 14%. Here the sequenced sample was peripheral blood mononuclear cells (PBMCs), taken at new diagnosis, from a patient treated with antithyroid drugs. These receptors were collected from a female donor with Graves disease.

This clonotype has a count of ten or more. V and J are TRBV28 and TRBJ2-6; D ambiguous. The CDR3 loop spans 15 amino acids. Germline lookup yields CDR1 MDHEN and CDR2 SYDVKM. V dropped 4 bases and J dropped 4 bases, with 11 bases sitting between them. In DNA, the CDR3 is TGTGCCAGCAGTTCCATGCTTGGGGGGGCCAACGTCCTGACTTTC. This codes for CASSSMLGGANVLTF.

This clonotype appeared many times. V and J are TRBV30 and TRBJ2-3; no firm D call. Germline CDR1 is GTSNPN and CDR2 is SVGIG (reference sequence). V was pared by 4 bases and J by 6 bases, with 5 bases between. CDR3 length: 10 residues. CDR3 residues: CAWTGDTQYF. The CDR3 coding sequence is TGTGCCTGGACCGGGGATACGCAGTATTTT.

The chain links TRBV20-1 to TRBJ1-6; D unclear. V lost 2 bases, J lost 0 bases, and 5 bases lay in between. The CDR3 loop spans 14 amino acids. The germline V gene has CDR1 DFQATT and CDR2 SNEGSKA (reference sequence). CDR3 protein: CSARHSSYNSPLHF. In nucleotides, the CDR3 is TGCAGTGCTAGACATAGCTCCTATAATTCACCCCTCCACTTT.

The chain is built from TRBV3-1 and TRBJ2-2; a weak D match, TRBD2 (6 bases). The CDR3 extends over 16 amino acids. Germline V gene data show CDR1 as LGHDT and CDR2 as YNNKEL (reference sequence). The V gene lost 2 bases and the J gene lost 5 bases, with 15 bases spanning the gap. CDR3 loop: CASSQYGASATGELFF. In DNA, the CDR3 is TGTGCCAGCAGCCAATATGGTGCTAGCGCGACCGGGGAGCTGTTTTTT.

This clonotype showed up many times. The rearrangement joins TRBV30 to TRBJ2-5, with D possibly matching TRBD1 (6 bases). CDR1 GTSNPN and CDR2 SVGIG come from the germline V gene (reference sequence). The length of the CDR3 is 14 residues. Trimming took off 6 bases at V and 5 bases at J, with 19 bases between the two ends. CDR3 amino acids: CACPPPGQTETQYF. The CDR3 region has the DNA TGTGCCTGCCCACCTCCCGGACAGACGGAGACCCAGTACTTC.

About this clonotype itself: A much larger clone differs from this one at a single base, so this may be a read error. The chain uses TRBV7-9 and TRBJ2-1, with D perhaps matching TRBD2 (7 bases). CDR3 length equals 15 residues. CDR1 is SEHNR and CDR2 is FQNEAQ in the germline V gene (reference sequence). CDR3 sequence (DNA): TGTGTCAGCAGCGGCCAAGGACTAGGGGGGGCGGGGCAGTTCTTC. It codes for CVSSGQGLGGAGQFF.

This clonotype showed up many times. The genes are TRBV6-1 and TRBJ1-4; weak D call: TRBD1 (6 bases). Per the germline V gene, CDR1 is MNHNS and CDR2 is SASEGT. The CDR3 spans 15 residues. V lost 5 bases and J lost 8, with 18 bases in between. CDR3 loop: CASSNRGGAGEKLFF. Written as DNA, the CDR3 is TGTGCCAGCAGTAACCGGGGGGGCGCAGGAGAAAAACTGTTTTTT.

This clonotype was counted ten times or more. V usage is TRBV20-1 and J usage is TRBJ2-7; 10 bases line up with TRBD1. V lost 0 bases, J lost 5 bases, and 4 bases stayed unmatched. The germline V gene encodes CDR1 DFQATT and CDR2 SNEGSKA (reference sequence). The CDR3 consists of 14 residues. The CDR3 sequence is CSARDGTGADEQYF. CDR3 sequence (DNA): TGCAGTGCTAGAGATGGGACAGGGGCGGACGAGCAGTACTTC.

This rearrangement joins TRBV30 to TRBJ1-2, with D uncertain. Per germline, CDR1 GTSNPN and CDR2 SVGIG (reference sequence). Trimming cost V 0 bases and J 3 bases, with 14 bases left between them. The CDR3 has 15 residues. The CDR3 protein is CAWSVPEGGDYGYTF. In DNA form, the CDR3 reads TGTGCCTGGAGTGTACCTGAGGGTGGAGACTATGGCTACACCTTC. Full variable domain (rest looked up from reference TRBV30 and TRBJ1-2): SQTIHQWPATLVQPVGSPLSLECTVEGTSNPNLYWYRQAAGRGLQLLFYSVGIGQISSEVPQNLSASRPQDRQFILSSKKLLLSDSGFYLCAWSVPEGGDYGYTFGSGTRLTVV.

With respect to this clonotype: This probably arose from a read error, given a far larger clone one base away. The V and J genes are TRBV2 and TRBJ2-2, with 7 bases fitting TRBD2. Losses at the gene ends were 5 bases for V and 6 bases for J; bases not matched to a gene: 15. This CDR3 has 17 amino acids. Looked up from germline, CDR1 is SNHLY and CDR2 is FYNNEI. The CDR3 sequence is CASSSRSRGGTAGELFF. The CDR3 bases are TGTGCCAGCAGTTCCAGATCCCGGGGAGGGACCGCCGGGGAGCTGTTTTTT. Using reference TRBV2 and TRBJ2-2 for the parts outside the CDR3, the full variable domain is EPEVTQTPSHQVTQMGQEVILRCVPISNHLYFYWYRQILGQKVEFLVSFYNNEISEKSEIFDDQFSVERPDGSNFTLKIRSTKLEDSAMYFCASSSRSRGGTAGELFFGEGSRLTVL.

Many counts were recorded for this clonotype. The CDR3 bases are TGTGCCAGCAGATACCTAGCGTCTCCCTACAATGAGCAGTTCTTC. Its translation is CASRYLASPYNEQFF. This chain links TRBV5-6 with TRBJ2-1, with D perhaps TRBD2 (6 bases). The V gene's germline CDR1 is SGHDT and CDR2 YYEEEE. The V and J ends lost 5 bases and 2 bases respectively, with 14 bases between them. The CDR3 loop spans 15 amino acids.

There are many counts of this clonotype. The chain recombines TRBV24-1 with TRBJ2-1, with D tentatively TRBD2 (5 bases). In germline, CDR1 is KGHDR, CDR2 SFDVKD. V shed 5 bases and J shed 0 bases, with 13 bases lying between them. CDR3 length equals 16 residues. The DNA of the CDR3 is TGTGCCACCAGTGCCCCGGAGGCCCACTCCTACAATGAGCAGTTCTTC. Translating gives CATSAPEAHSYNEQFF.

The gene calls are TRBV7-2 and TRBJ1-6; D unclear. Germline CDR1 reads SGHTA; CDR2 reads FQGNSA. The CDR3 runs 12 residues. V lost 5 bases, J lost 7 bases, and 6 bases lay in between. The CDR3 coding sequence is TGTGCCAGCAGCACCCCCAATTCACCCCTCCACTTT. It specifies CASSTPNSPLHF.

The chain has TRBV6-5 and TRBJ1-2, with TRBD1 matching 7 bases. CDR3 length equals 15 residues. CDR1 MNHEY and CDR2 SVGAGI come from the germline V gene. V lost 2 bases to trimming and J lost 6 bases; unmatched junction nucleotides: 9. CDR3 in amino acids: CASSYATGEKDGYTF. The DNA of the CDR3 is TGTGCCAGCAGTTACGCTACAGGGGAAAAGGATGGCTACACCTTC.

As to this clonotype: This may come from a read error, since a much larger clone is one base off. The J gene is TRBJ2-2, the V gene TRBV20-1; D might be TRBD1 or TRBD2, each matching 6 bases. Germline V gene lookup returns CDR1 DFQATT and CDR2 SNEGSKA (reference sequence). V dropped 0 bases and J dropped 5 bases, with 19 bases sitting between them. This CDR3 contains 17 residues. CDR3 sequence (DNA): TGCAGTGCTAGAGATGGATTACAAGGGGGGCAGACCGGGGAGCTGTTTTTT. Translated: CSARDGLQGGQTGELFF.

This clonotype was detected ten times or more. V usage is TRBV18 and J usage is TRBJ2-1; D gene uncertain. Germline assignment: CDR1 KGHSH and CDR2 LQKENI. Trimming removed 2 bases from V and 0 bases from J, with 8 bases in between. This CDR3 has 15 residues. The DNA of the CDR3 is TGTGCCAGCTCACCAGGCCTGGACTCCTACAATGAGCAGTTCTTC. This sequence encodes CASSPGLDSYNEQFF.

There are many counts of this clonotype. The rearrangement links TRBV5-4 to TRBJ2-3, with D possibly TRBD1 on 5 matching bases. The V gene lost 3 bases and the J gene lost 0 bases, with 11 bases spanning the gap. CDR1 is SGHNT, CDR2 YYREEE, per germline (reference sequence). The CDR3 loop spans 15 amino acids. The CDR3 nucleotides read TGTGCCAGCAGCTACTCGTGGGGCAGCACAGATACGCAGTATTTT. It translates to CASSYSWGSTDTQYF. The entire variable domain, with the rest obtained from reference TRBV5-4 and TRBJ2-3, is as follows: ETGVTQSPTHLIKTRGQQVTLRCSSQSGHNTVSWYQQALGQGPQFIFQYYREEENGRGNFPPRFSGLQFPNYSSELNVNALELDDSALYLCASSYSWGSTDTQYFGPGTRLTVL.

Turning to this clonotype: This may arise from a read error, as a much more abundant clone is one base away. The J gene is TRBJ2-7, the V gene TRBV6-5; D gene uncertain. From germline, CDR1 is MNHEY and CDR2 SVGAGI. This CDR3 has 13 residues. CDR3 in amino acids: CASSYTDPFERYF. CDR3 coding DNA: TGTGCCAGCAGTTACACGGACCCCTTCGAGCGGTACTTC.